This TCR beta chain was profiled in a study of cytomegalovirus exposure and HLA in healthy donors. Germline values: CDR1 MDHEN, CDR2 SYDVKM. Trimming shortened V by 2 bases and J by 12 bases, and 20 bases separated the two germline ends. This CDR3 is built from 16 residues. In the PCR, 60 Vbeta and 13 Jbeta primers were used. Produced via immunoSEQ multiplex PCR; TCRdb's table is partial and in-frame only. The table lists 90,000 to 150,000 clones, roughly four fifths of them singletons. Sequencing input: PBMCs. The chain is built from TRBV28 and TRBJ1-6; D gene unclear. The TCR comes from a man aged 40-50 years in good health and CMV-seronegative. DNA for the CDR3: TGTGCCAGCAGTTTACCCGGTGGCAGAGGAGGGATACCCCTCCACTTT. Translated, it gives CASSLPGGRGGIPLHF.